The rows below give T cell receptor beta chains drawn from one sample of a study of technical replicates of blood from a few donors. Only in-frame clones appear in the TCRdb table, and some are missing; sequencing was by immunoSEQ multiplex PCR. Among approximately 85,000 clones listed, over 85% were seen once. The sample comprised T cells isolated from PBMCs. The receptors here all came from a human donor in good health. Both conserved end residues are part of each CDR3. Each record gives: D gene, CDR3 length, V gene, clone size, J gene, CDR3 protein, CDR3 DNA. The D gene is left open where the match is weak. Size is omitted from some rows. Given values are once, few, many or a class for expanded clones.

.	15	TRBV12-5	.	TRBJ2-7	CASGLFTGISYEQYF	TGTGCTAGTGGTTTGTTTACAGGCATCTCCTACGAGCAGTACTTC
.	15	TRBV19	.	TRBJ1-3	CASSLDILSGNTIYF	TGTGCCAGTAGTTTGGACATCCTCTCTGGAAACACCATATATTTT
.	13	TRBV6-5	few	TRBJ1-2	CASKKQGLHGYTF	TGTGCCAGCAAAAAACAGGGATTGCATGGCTACACCTTC
TRBD1	16	TRBV5-4	.	TRBJ1-6	CASSSTKDRILGSLHF	TGTGCCAGCAGCTCCACAAAGGACAGGATATTGGGGTCCCTCCACTTT
.	10	TRBV20-1	.	TRBJ2-2	CSATPWELFF	TGCAGTGCTACCCCATGGGAGCTGTTTTTT
TRBD1	17	TRBV4-1	.	TRBJ1-2	CASSQWADRGRNYGYTF	TGCGCCAGCAGCCAGTGGGCTGACAGGGGGCGTAACTATGGCTACACCTTC
.	13	TRBV21-1	.	TRBJ1-1	CASRDRENTEAFF	TGTGCCAGCAGAGACAGGGAGAACACTGAAGCTTTCTTT
TRBD1	18	TRBV2	.	TRBJ2-5	CASSAYHPGQGRKETQYF	TGTGCCAGCAGTGCATACCACCCGGGACAGGGACGGAAAGAGACCCAGTACTTC
TRBD2	15	TRBV14	.	TRBJ2-3	CASSQGLAGGVTQYF	TGTGCCAGCAGCCAAGGACTAGCGGGAGGAGTTACGCAGTATTTT
.	15	TRBV6-1	.	TRBJ2-4	CASSEGLLAKNIQYF	TGTGCCAGCAGTGAGGGACTTCTAGCCAAAAACATTCAGTACTTC
.	12	TRBV4-2	.	TRBJ1-2	CASSPQGWGYTF	TGTGCCAGCAGCCCACAGGGCTGGGGCTACACCTTC
.	11	TRBV9	.	TRBJ1-1	CASSLDGEAFF	TGTGCCAGCAGCTTAGACGGTGAAGCTTTCTTT
.	15	TRBV5-4	.	TRBJ2-6	CASSLWADGANVLTF	TGTGCCAGCAGCTTGTGGGCAGATGGGGCCAACGTCCTGACTTTC
.	15	TRBV6-5	.	TRBJ2-5	CASSPQGRERETQYF	TGTGCCAGCAGCCCCCAGGGGCGGGAGAGGGAGACCCAGTACTTC
.	14	TRBV10-1	.	TRBJ2-1	CASSRGGRYNEQFF	TGCGCCAGCAGTCGCGGGGGCCGTTACAATGAGCAGTTCTTC
TRBD2	14	TRBV14	.	TRBJ2-3	CASRIGTSIGTQYF	TGTGCCAGCAGGATCGGGACTAGCATCGGTACGCAGTATTTT
.	11	TRBV20-1	.	TRBJ2-5	CRASIQETQYF	TGCAGGGCAAGTATCCAAGAGACCCAGTACTTC
.	15	TRBV27	.	TRBJ2-3	CASRLQVGRPDTQYF	TGTGCCAGCAGACTTCAAGTTGGGCGCCCAGATACGCAGTATTTT
TRBD1	15	TRBV5-4	.	TRBJ2-7	CASSSSGRGNYEQYF	TGTGCCAGCAGCTCATCGGGCAGGGGGAATTACGAGCAGTACTTC
.	14	TRBV10-1	.	TRBJ2-5	CASSVQGAQETQYF	TGCGCCAGCAGTGTCCAGGGCGCCCAAGAGACCCAGTACTTC
TRBD1	15	TRBV7-3	.	TRBJ2-1	CASSIGTGSYNEQFF	TGTGCCAGCAGCATAGGGACAGGGTCTTACAATGAGCAGTTCTTC
.	13	TRBV11-3	.	TRBJ1-1	CASSSPGKAEAFF	TGTGCCAGCAGCTCCCCTGGCAAAGCTGAAGCTTTCTTT